This T cell receptor (beta chain) was sequenced during a study of cytomegalovirus exposure and HLA in healthy donors. Use of 60 Vbeta and 13 Jbeta primers characterized the PCR. Only in-frame clones appear in the TCRdb table, and some are missing; sequencing was by immunoSEQ multiplex PCR. Of 95,000 to 100,000 clones in the sample, 74% were seen once. This CDR3 region has 15 residues. Germline lookup yields CDR1 SGHTA and CDR2 FQGNSA. The germline V and J ends were trimmed by 4 bases and 3 bases, with 16 bases remaining between them. This receptor was taken from a male donor in good health and CMV-seronegative. Sequencing used PBMCs. The chain has TRBV7-2 and TRBJ2-7; unclear D gene. CDR3 residues: CASSSEGAISYEQYF. For the CDR3, the DNA is TGTGCCAGCAGCTCCGAAGGAGCCATAAGCTACGAGCAGTACTTC.